The 29 T cell receptor beta chains reported below all come from one sample, sequenced in a study of shared clonotypes between healthy human individuals (dated by TCRdb to about 2020). Library preparation was by the immunoSEQ multiplex PCR assay. In TCRdb, the immuneACCESS table is reduced to in-frame sequences with V and J assigned. These tables do not hold every clone; where another copy was compared, an unresolved V gene accounts for under half, and the others remain unexplained. Here the sample has under 130,000 clones; just over 65% occur a single time. About 24% of the sample goes to the ten largest clones. The sample was memory CD8+ T cells sorted from blood. The cell subset or site label of this sample denotes: CD45RO+ cells pooled with CCR7-negative TemRA cells. These receptors were obtained from a woman under 40 in good health.

The rearrangement joins TRBV6-6 to TRBJ1-1, with D unclear. CDR3 length: 14 residues. CDR1 MNHNY and CDR2 SVGAGI come from the germline V gene (reference sequence). Trimming took 8 bases from V and 3 from J, leaving 16 bases between them. The CDR3 coding sequence is TGTGCCAGCGTTAGTCCCTTGTGGGACACTGAAGCTTTCTTT. Its translation: CASVSPLWDTEAFF.

This clone was seen many times. The V call is TRBV21-1, the J call TRBJ2-3; the D call of TRBD2 is as the table states it, not checked on the DNA. TRBV21-1 is a documented pseudogene. CDR3 length: 14 amino acids. CDR3: CASSKREGTDTQYF. In nucleotides, the CDR3 is TGTGCCAGCAGTAAGCGGGAGGGCACAGATACGCAGTATTTT.

The J gene is TRBJ1-1, the V gene TRBV25-1, with TRBD1 as a possible D gene (6 bases). The germline V gene has CDR1 MGHDK and CDR2 SYGVNS. The V gene lost 4 bases and the J gene lost 7 bases, with 10 bases spanning the gap. This CDR3 has 12 amino acids. The CDR3 nucleotides read TGTGCCAGCAGTGTTAGGGGGAGTGAAGCTTTCTTT. It encodes CASSVRGSEAFF.

V usage is TRBV25-1 and J usage is TRBJ2-7; the match to TRBD1 covers 12 bases. CDR1 MGHDK and CDR2 SYGVNS come from the germline V gene. CDR3 size: 14 residues. The junction had 8 bases not matched to a gene; V was cut back by 7 bases and J by 7 bases. This CDR3 reads CASTPGQGAGEQYF. The CDR3 region has the DNA TGTGCCAGCACCCCGGGACAGGGGGCTGGGGAGCAGTACTTC.

The CDR3 loop is CASSSTVLVNQPQHF. The CDR3 coding sequence is TGTGCCAGCAGTTCTACAGTTCTAGTTAATCAGCCCCAGCATTTT. J is TRBJ1-5 and V is TRBV7-2; D gene uncertain. Trimming left V 6 bases short and J 4 bases short, with 16 bases between. CDR3 length: 15 amino acids. Germline V lookup: CDR1 SGHTA, CDR2 FQGNSA.

The chain couples TRBV9 to TRBJ1-1, with D perhaps matching TRBD1 (5 bases). The CDR3 has 15 amino acids. The V gene's germline CDR1 is SGDLS and CDR2 YYNGEE. V lost 3 bases, J lost 6 bases, and 18 bases lay in between. The CDR3 DNA reads TGTGCCAGCAGCGCCCCCCAGGGAGTAGGGGCTGAAGCTTTCTTT. It encodes CASSAPQGVGAEAFF.

The gene calls are TRBV6-5 and TRBJ1-1; tentatively, D is TRBD1 (5 bases). The CDR3 length is 15 residues. Trimming removed 7 bases at V and 2 bases at J, with 17 bases between. Germline values: CDR1 MNHEY, CDR2 SVGAGI. CDR3: CASTKEGHFNTEAFF. In nucleotides, the CDR3 is TGTGCCAGCACCAAAGAGGGGCATTTCAACACTGAAGCTTTCTTT.

The chain has TRBV15 and TRBJ2-7; D is unresolved. The CDR3 loop spans 16 amino acids. Trimming shortened V by 1 base and J by 2 bases, and 15 bases separated the two germline ends. Germline CDR1 is LNHNV and CDR2 is YYDKDF (reference sequence). In DNA form, the CDR3 reads TGTGCCACCAGCAGAGCACCCCGGGCCCGGGCCTACGAGCAGTACTTC. It yields the protein CATSRAPRARAYEQYF.

The chain couples TRBV15 to TRBJ2-7; 7 positions match TRBD2. The CDR3 is 15 amino acids. V lost 0 bases, J lost 5 bases, and 7 bases stayed unmatched. Per the germline V gene, CDR1 is LNHNV and CDR2 is YYDKDF (reference sequence). CDR3 bases: TGTGCCACCAGCAGAGATACGACTAGCCCCCACGAGCAGTACTTC. Protein product: CATSRDTTSPHEQYF.

The rearrangement joins TRBV2 to TRBJ2-7, with D tentatively TRBD2 (6 bases). Germline loops: CDR1 SNHLY, CDR2 FYNNEI. The CDR3 spans 13 residues. The V end was cut by 10 bases, the J end by 0 bases, with 13 bases between. The CDR3 protein is CATIAVLSYEQYF. CDR3 nucleotides: TGTGCCACCATAGCGGTCCTCTCCTACGAGCAGTACTTC.

Ten or more counts support this clone. Written as DNA, the CDR3 is TGTGCCAGCTCTGCCCACTACTCTAGCTCTGGGGCCAACGTCCTGACTTTC. Protein sequence: CASSAHYSSSGANVLTF. The genes are TRBV7-9 and TRBJ2-6, with D unresolved. The CDR3 runs to 17 residues. Trimming shortened V by 8 bases and J by 0 bases, and 17 bases separated the two germline ends. The germline gives CDR1 SEHNR, CDR2 FQNEAQ (reference sequence).

The rearrangement joins TRBV5-1 to TRBJ2-3, with TRBD2 identical over 9 bases. Germline values: CDR1 SGHRS, CDR2 YFSETQ. The CDR3 extends over 13 amino acids. The ends lost 4 bases at V and 8 bases at J; junction bases unmatched: 5. CDR3 nucleotide sequence: TGCGCCAGCAGCCACGAGACTAGCGGTACGCAGTATTTT. Its protein is CASSHETSGTQYF.

This sequence joins TRBV7-2 and TRBJ2-7; 12 nucleotides line up with TRBD2. The CDR3 has 16 residues. The V gene end was trimmed by 3 bases and the J gene end by 3 bases; junction bases not matched to a gene: 6. Germline CDR1 is SGHTA and CDR2 is FQGNSA. In DNA, the CDR3 is TGTGCCAGCAGCTTTCGACTAGCGGGAGACTACTACGAGCAGTACTTC. Translating it yields CASSFRLAGDYYEQYF.

The rearrangement joins TRBV7-8 to TRBJ2-7, with 7 bases aligning to TRBD2. Per the germline V gene, CDR1 is SGHVS and CDR2 is FQNEAQ. Trimming removed 6 bases from V and 3 bases from J; junction bases left unmatched: 5. CDR3 length: 13 residues. CDR3 loop: CASRPGLVYEQYF. DNA for the CDR3: TGTGCCAGCAGACCTGGACTAGTCTACGAGCAGTACTTC.

Only a few counts were recorded for this clone. The genes are TRBV6-4 and TRBJ2-2; 9 bases align to TRBD1. The trim removed 5 bases at V and 6 bases at J, leaving 7 bases unmatched. Per germline, CDR1 MRHNA and CDR2 SNTAGT. The CDR3 contains 15 residues. This CDR3 is CASSTGQGTAGELFF. CDR3 DNA sequence: TGTGCCAGCAGTACGGGACAGGGAACCGCCGGGGAGCTGTTTTTT.

The rearrangement joins TRBV28 to TRBJ2-7; TRBD1 is a possible D gene (5 bases). CDR1 and CDR2 from the germline V gene are MDHEN and SYDVKM. CDR3 size: 12 residues. Between the trimmed V and J ends, which lost 4 bases and 7 bases, there was a span of 11 bases. CDR3 region: CASSSQGGEQYF. CDR3 DNA: TGTGCCAGCAGTTCCCAGGGTGGGGAGCAGTACTTC.

The chain links TRBV28 to TRBJ2-7; 9 bases are shared with TRBD2. With 6 bases clipped from V and 3 bases from J, the junction kept 12 bases outside the gene matches. From germline, CDR1 is MDHEN and CDR2 SYDVKM. The CDR3 covers 16 residues. The CDR3 reads CASSTRLAGVYYEQYF. The CDR3 bases are TGTGCCAGCAGCACCCGTTTAGCGGGGGTGTACTACGAGCAGTACTTC.

V usage is TRBV25-1 and J usage is TRBJ2-3; D not resolved. Germline CDR1 is MGHDK and CDR2 is SYGVNS. Trimming took 5 bases from V and 1 from J, leaving 4 bases between them. This CDR3 is built from 12 residues. CDR3 DNA sequence: TGTGCCAGCAGTTTTGGCACAGATACGCAGTATTTT. It yields the protein CASSFGTDTQYF. The full variable domain, its missing parts supplied by reference TRBV25-1 and TRBJ2-3, is EADIYQTPRYLVIGTGKKITLECSQTMGHDKMYWYQQDPGMELHLIHYSYGVNSTEKGDLSSESTVSRIRTEHFPLTLESARPSHTSQYLCASSFGTDTQYFGPGTRLTVL.

V is TRBV7-9 and J is TRBJ1-5; no reliable D call. The germline V and J ends were trimmed by 2 bases and 7 bases, with 9 bases remaining between them. Germline V gene sequence: CDR1 SEHNR, CDR2 FQNEAQ (reference sequence). The CDR3 extends over 13 amino acids. CDR3 sequence: CASSLTPEQPQHF. DNA for the CDR3: TGTGCCAGCAGCTTAACCCCGGAGCAGCCCCAGCATTTT.

This chain uses TRBV7-6 with TRBJ2-7; the D gene is possibly TRBD1 (5 bases). Deletions cut 1 base from V and 4 bases from J, with 14 bases between. The CDR3 has 15 residues. CDR1 is SGHVS, CDR2 FNYEAQ, per germline. CDR3 protein: CASSLGTDSHYEQYF. DNA for the CDR3: TGTGCCAGCAGCTTAGGTACTGACAGCCATTACGAGCAGTACTTC.

This chain links TRBV28 with TRBJ2-7; D remains unclear. With 7 bases removed from V and 2 bases from J, the gap between germline ends came to 18 bases. From germline, CDR1 is MDHEN and CDR2 SYDVKM. The CDR3 runs to 15 residues. The CDR3 loop reads CASNRLHTFPYEQYF. The CDR3 coding sequence is TGTGCCAGCAATCGCTTACACACCTTCCCCTACGAGCAGTACTTC. The full variable domain, its missing parts supplied by reference TRBV28 and TRBJ2-7, is DVKVTQSSRYLVKRTGEKVFLECVQDMDHENMFWYRQDPGLGLRLIYFSYDVKMKEKGDIPEGYSVSREKKERFSLILESASTNQTSMYLCASNRLHTFPYEQYFGPGTRLTVT.

On this clone: This CDR3 is also generated by other DNA sequences in the sample. The V gene is TRBV7-2, the J gene TRBJ2-3; maybe TRBD2 (5 bases). Deletions cut 5 bases from V and 0 bases from J, with 12 bases between. This CDR3 has 15 residues. Germline V gene lookup returns CDR1 SGHTA and CDR2 FQGNSA. The CDR3 DNA sequence: TGTGCCAGCAGCCCCGACTATCTAAGCACAGATACGCAGTATTTT. Translation gives CASSPDYLSTDTQYF.

This clone turned up a few times. The chain carries TRBV7-2 and TRBJ2-1, with 7 bases lining up with TRBD1. The germline V gene encodes CDR1 SGHTA and CDR2 FQGNSA. The CDR3 spans 14 residues. Trimming at V came to 4 bases and at J to 7 bases, leaving 7 bases not matched to a gene. As DNA, the CDR3 is TGTGCCAGCAGCTGGGGCCAGGGGGTAAATGAGCAGTTCTTC. It is translated as CASSWGQGVNEQFF.

This clone was seen a few times. The chain is built from TRBV25-1 and TRBJ2-7, with D possibly being TRBD2 (6 bases). Germline values: CDR1 MGHDK, CDR2 SYGVNS. The CDR3 has 12 amino acids. V lost 7 bases, J lost 2 bases, and 9 bases lay in between. CDR3 nucleotides: TGTGCCAGCATGGGGGGACCCTACGAGCAGTACTTC. Protein: CASMGGPYEQYF.

This clone occurred a few times. This sequence joins TRBV6-1 and TRBJ1-6, with 8 positions matching TRBD1. The CDR3 length is 14 residues. Looked up from germline, CDR1 is MNHNS and CDR2 is SASEGT. The J segment lost 5 bases and the V segment lost 5 bases, leaving 2 bases of the junction unmatched. The CDR3 sequence: CASSQGQDNSPLHF. CDR3 bases: TGTGCCAGCAGTCAGGGACAGGATAATTCACCCCTCCACTTT.

This clone was observed many times. At the DNA level, this CDR3 is encoded by other sequences in the same sample as well. The chain is built from TRBV7-9 and TRBJ1-5; D not resolved. The germline V gene has CDR1 SEHNR and CDR2 FQNEAQ (reference sequence). The CDR3 spans 14 residues. Trimming shortened V by 5 bases and J by 3 bases, and 11 bases separated the two germline ends. The DNA of the CDR3 is TGTGCCAGCAGCCGAGACGGCTTCAATCAGCCCCAGCATTTT. It translates to CASSRDGFNQPQHF.

V gene TRBV25-1 combines with J gene TRBJ2-7, with 11 nucleotides matching TRBD2. The trim removed 8 bases at V and 3 bases at J, leaving 9 bases unmatched. The CDR3 consists of 15 residues. Germline V gene data show CDR1 as MGHDK and CDR2 as SYGVNS. DNA for the CDR3: TGTGCCAGCTCAATCGGGACTAGCGGAGTCTACGAGCAGTACTTC. Translated: CASSIGTSGVYEQYF.

The genes are TRBV27 and TRBJ2-5; 7 nucleotides agree with TRBD2. This CDR3 region has 17 residues. Germline V CDR1 and CDR2: MNHEY, SMNVEV (reference sequence). With V trimmed by 5 bases and J by 8 bases, 20 bases remained unmatched. The CDR3 spells CASSLRGWLKGRGTQYF. The CDR3 DNA is TGTGCCAGCAGTCTGCGTGGTTGGTTGAAGGGGAGGGGAACCCAGTACTTC.

The rearrangement links TRBV27 to TRBJ2-7; no firm D call. V was clipped by 6 bases and J by 2 bases, with 14 bases between them. Per the germline V gene, CDR1 is MNHEY and CDR2 is SMNVEV (reference sequence). The CDR3 extends over 14 amino acids. DNA for the CDR3: TGTGCCAGCAGGCGTGCTTCTACTCCCTACGAGCAGTACTTC. As protein: CASRRASTPYEQYF.